This T cell receptor beta chain is from a study of OX40 agonist ivuxolimab in advanced cancers. Study context: An agonistic anti-OX40 (CD134) antibody, ivuxolimab, was used to treat the patients.

Here immunoSEQ multiplex PCR was the method, and the copy in TCRdb shows in-frame clones only, minus some. The sample gives over 15,000 clones, around 91% of which show up once; 45% to 50% is in the top ten. This CDR3 comprises 18 residues. Trimming took 1 base from V and 1 from J; bases not matched to a gene: 9. Germline CDR1 and CDR2: SEHNR and FQNEAQ (reference sequence). The clonotype originates from an adult with an advanced solid tumor such as melanoma, head and neck, liver or kidney cancer. This sequence joins TRBV7-9 and TRBJ2-1; 8 bases are shared with TRBD2. The source material was CD4+ or CD8+ T cells sorted from blood, sampled in a trial of the OX40 agonist ivuxolimab. The CDR3: CASSLEGVGGRSYNEQFF. CDR3 DNA sequence: TGTGCCAGCAGCTTAGAGGGAGTTGGCGGGAGGTCCTACAATGAGCAGTTCTTC.